A selection of T cell receptor beta chains follows, all from one sample in a study of control samples from healthy donors and cancer patients. This table comes from immunoSEQ multiplex PCR, and its TCRdb copy is limited to in-frame clones, with some not included. Found here are 70,000 or so clones, roughly 86% of them singletons; the top ten hold around 20%. The sequenced sample was PBMCs. The receptors were gathered from a man aged 60-69 years with lung cancer. The CDR3 runs from the conserved cysteine through the conserved F or W. D genes are given only for firm matches. A clone size is listed for some rows: how often the clone was seen (once, few, many), or a class if it is expanded.

j_call clone_size d_call v_call cdr3_nt cdr3_aa
TRBJ1-4 NA NA TRBV12-3/TRBV12-4 TGTGCCAGCAGTAGACGGTACAATGAAAAACTGTTTTTT CASSRRYNEKLFF
TRBJ2-5 NA TRBD1 TRBV6-1 TGTGCCAGCAGTGACAAGGGACAGCGAGAGACCCAGTACTTC CASSDKGQRETQYF
TRBJ1-4 NA TRBD1 TRBV5-4 TGTGCCAGCAGCTCAAACAGGGGTCTAAATGAAAAACTGTTTTTT CASSSNRGLNEKLFF
TRBJ2-6 NA NA TRBV11-2 TGTGCCAGCAGCTCCGTCTCTGGGGCCAACGTCCTGACTTTC CASSSVSGANVLTF
TRBJ2-3 NA NA TRBV18 TGTGCCAGTTGTTTGAGGCTCACAGATACGCAGTATTTT CASCLRLTDTQYF
TRBJ1-1 NA NA TRBV6-6 TGTGCCAGCGTTCAGGGGAACACTGAAGCTTTCTTT CASVQGNTEAFF
TRBJ2-5 NA NA TRBV6-5 TGTGCCAGCAGTCGTAGTTCTAACCCCGGTGAGACCCAGTACTTC CASSRSSNPGETQYF
TRBJ2-1 NA TRBD1 TRBV6-5 TGTGCCAGCAACAGGGACAGGGGTAGAAATGAGCAGTTCTTC CASNRDRGRNEQFF
TRBJ2-3 NA NA TRBV29-1 TGCAGCGTTCCGGGCGTGGGGGGCACAGATACGCAGTATTTT CSVPGVGGTDTQYF
TRBJ1-2 NA NA TRBV12-5 TGTGCTAGTGGTAATAGCGATTTTGCGGGCTACACCTTC CASGNSDFAGYTF
TRBJ1-1 NA NA TRBV19 TGTGCCAGTAGCCGGGGGCCGAGCACTGAAGCTTTCTTT CASSRGPSTEAFF
TRBJ1-2 NA TRBD1 TRBV5-1 TGCGCCAGCAGCCCGGACAGGGTGAACTATGGCTACACCTTC CASSPDRVNYGYTF
TRBJ2-5 NA NA TRBV5-1 TGCGCCAGCAGCCCCGGCGGCTACCAAGAGACCCAGTACTTC CASSPGGYQETQYF
TRBJ2-7 NA TRBD2 TRBV3-1/TRBV3-2 TGTGCCAGCAGCCTCTTGGGGGGGACCTACGAGCAGTACTTC CASSLLGGTYEQYF
TRBJ1-3 NA NA TRBV11-3 TGTGCCAGCAGCTTCCGCCAGGGAAGTGGAAACACCATATATTTT CASSFRQGSGNTIYF
TRBJ2-2 NA NA TRBV6-4 TGTGCCAGCAGAGGCCAGGGCAGGAACGGGGAGCTGTTTTTT CASRGQGRNGELFF
TRBJ2-5 NA NA TRBV21-1 TGTGCCAGTAACAGGGGGCTAGAGACCCAGTACTTC CASNRGLETQYF
TRBJ1-1 NA NA TRBV6-6 TGTGCCAGCAGTTACTGGGGGGAAGACACTGAAGCTTTCTTT CASSYWGEDTEAFF
TRBJ2-5 NA NA TRBV28 TGTGCCAGCAGTTTAGCCAGGTCCGGTACCGAGACCCAGTACTTC CASSLARSGTETQYF
TRBJ2-2 NA NA TRBV15 TGTGCCACCAGCAGAGGGGGGGGGCGGACCGGGGAGCTGTTTTTT CATSRGGGRTGELFF
TRBJ2-2 NA NA TRBV5-4 TGTGCCAGCAGTACCAGAATACCAAACACCGGGGAGCTGTTTTTT CASSTRIPNTGELFF
TRBJ2-1 NA TRBD2 TRBV5-1 TGCGCCAGCAGGGGTGCGGGGGGGCGTGACAATGAGCAGTTCTTC CASRGAGGRDNEQFF
TRBJ1-3 NA NA TRBV3-1/TRBV3-2 TGTGCCAGCAGCCTAAGTGGGGGGCACGGGGAAGTCTATTTT CASSLSGGHGEVYF
TRBJ2-6 NA NA TRBV20-1 TGCAGTGCATTTGGGGCCAACGTCCTGACTTTC CSAFGANVLTF
TRBJ1-5 NA NA TRBV30 TGTGCCTGGAGTCCAGGGGAAGGGACCCAGCATTTT CAWSPGEGTQHF
TRBJ1-2 NA NA TRBV5-1 TGCGCCAGCAGCCCGAGCCAGGATGGGGACTATGGCTACACCTTC CASSPSQDGDYGYTF
TRBJ2-2 few NA TRBV12-5 TGTGCTAGTGGTTTGGTAAGGGACGGAGCCACGAACACCGGGGAGCTGTTTTTT CASGLVRDGATNTGELFF
TRBJ1-2 many TRBD1 TRBV7-9 TGTGCCAGCAGCCCTAGGACAGGGATGAACTATGGCTACACCTTC CASSPRTGMNYGYTF
TRBJ2-3 NA TRBD2 TRBV24-1 TGTGCCACCAGTGACCCAACGCGGCTAGCGGGGGGGTCGCAGTATTTT CATSDPTRLAGGSQYF
TRBJ2-7 NA NA TRBV5-1 TGCGCCAGCAGCCTGACAGTCTCCTACGAGCAGTACTTC CASSLTVSYEQYF
TRBJ1-1 NA NA TRBV12-3/TRBV12-4 TGTGCCAGCAGCGAGATGGGCACTGAAGCTTTCTTT CASSEMGTEAFF
TRBJ2-4 NA NA TRBV4-1 TGCGCCAGCAGCCAAGACGAGGGAAACATTCAGTACTTC CASSQDEGNIQYF
TRBJ2-1 NA NA TRBV6-1 TGTGCCAGCAGTGAGGAGGCACAAAATTACAATGAGCAGTTCTTC CASSEEAQNYNEQFF
TRBJ2-5 NA NA TRBV5-4 TGTGCCAGCAGCTTGGAGGGTTTTGGGGAGACCCAGTACTTC CASSLEGFGETQYF
TRBJ2-3 NA NA TRBV15 TGTGCCATCGGGGTCCGGGCTGGCACAGATACGCAGTATTTT CAIGVRAGTDTQYF
TRBJ1-5 NA NA TRBV5-4 TGTGCCAGCAGCTCGGAGGGGGGAAATCAGCCCCAGCATTTT CASSSEGGNQPQHF
TRBJ2-7 NA TRBD2 TRBV5-4 TGTGCCAGCAGCGACCAGCGGGGGGACTCCTACGAGCAGTACTTC CASSDQRGDSYEQYF
TRBJ2-3 NA NA TRBV3-1/TRBV3-2 TGTGCCAGCAGCCAAGAGGGGTTGGCAGATACGCAGTATTTT CASSQEGLADTQYF
TRBJ2-1 NA NA TRBV27 TGTGCCAGCAGGGGGGGGCCGGTTGACAATGAGCAGTTCTTC CASRGGPVDNEQFF
TRBJ2-2 NA NA TRBV19 TGTGCCAGTAGTTTGAACACCGGGGAGCTGTTTTTT CASSLNTGELFF
TRBJ1-5 NA NA TRBV30 TGTGCCTGGAGTGTACAGGGCGATCAGCCCCAGCATTTT CAWSVQGDQPQHF
TRBJ1-1 NA NA TRBV9 TGTGCCAGCAGCTTTAACACTGAAGCTTTCTTT CASSFNTEAFF
TRBJ1-6 NA NA TRBV6-6 TGTGCCAGCAGTTATCTGGGGAATAATTCACCCCTCCACTTT CASSYLGNNSPLHF
TRBJ1-6 NA NA TRBV4-1 TGCGCCAGCAGCCAAGATTTCGGGCAAACTTATAATTCACCCCTCCACTTT CASSQDFGQTYNSPLHF
TRBJ1-1 NA TRBD1 TRBV5-1 TGCGCCAGCAGCTTCGCTCCGGGACAGACGAACACTGAAGCTTTCTTT CASSFAPGQTNTEAFF
TRBJ1-2 NA TRBD1 TRBV7-3 TGTGCCAGCAGCCCCTCCGGGACAGGGGGCGATGGCTACACCTTC CASSPSGTGGDGYTF
TRBJ2-5 NA NA TRBV5-5 TGTGCCAGCAGCCCTCCCCAGGGGCGAGAGACCCAGTACTTC CASSPPQGRETQYF
TRBJ1-2 NA NA TRBV24-1 TGTGCCACCAGTGTGGGGGGGAGCGGCTACACCTTC CATSVGGSGYTF